This passage covers 31 T cell receptor beta chains from one sample sequenced in a study of CD8 T cells in Susac syndrome. RNA in amounts of roughly 0.5 to 1 ug was reverse transcribed with random hexamers. TCRdb analysed the immunoSEQ multiplex PCR reads with MiXCR anew, one entry per CDR3 protein. Of 150,000 to 200,000 distinct CDR3 sequences in the sample, around 93% were seen once. Sequencing used CD4+ T cells from PBMCs. These receptors all stem from a human donor with multiple sclerosis.

The chain uses TRBV19 and TRBJ2-1; 8 bases fit TRBD2. This CDR3 spans 16 amino acids. CDR1 is LNHDA, CDR2 SQIVND, per germline (reference sequence). Unmatched junction bases numbered 13, after V lost 5 bases and J lost 7 bases. CDR3: CASSPRTSNSGNEQFF. The CDR3, as DNA: TGTGCCAGTAGTCCCCGGACTAGCAATTCGGGTAATGAGCAGTTCTTC. The whole variable domain, remainder taken from reference TRBV19 and TRBJ2-1, is DGGITQSPKYLFRKEGQNVTLSCEQNLNHDAMYWYRQDPGQGLRLIYYSQIVNDFQKGDIAEGYSVSREKKESFPLTVTSAQKNPTAFYLCASSPRTSNSGNEQFFGPGTRLTVL.

This chain joins TRBV12-3 or TRBV12-4 and TRBJ1-3, with 9 bases lining up with TRBD1. The V gene end was trimmed by 6 bases and the J gene end by 4 bases; junction bases not matched to a gene: 7. This CDR3 comprises 15 residues. As DNA, the CDR3 is TGTGCCAGCAGCCCGGGACAGGGAGAAGGAAACACCATATATTTT. Residues: CASSPGQGEGNTIYF.

The rearrangement joins TRBV28 to TRBJ2-2; the match to TRBD1 covers 9 bases. Germline V gives CDR1 MDHEN, CDR2 SYDVKM. V lost 2 bases, J lost 6 bases, and 7 bases stayed unmatched. There are 16 residues in the CDR3. CDR3 in DNA: TGTGCCAGCAGTTTAGGGGGGACAGGGTGGCCCGGGGAGCTGTTTTTT. This translates into CASSLGGTGWPGELFF.

This chain connects TRBV20-1 to TRBJ2-2, with D unresolved. There are 15 residues in the CDR3. Looked up from germline, CDR1 is DFQATT and CDR2 is SNEGSKA (reference sequence). V lost 0 bases, J lost 2 bases, and 10 bases lay in between. CDR3 sequence reads: CSAREGQVNTGELFF. The CDR3 region has the DNA TGCAGTGCTAGAGAAGGGCAGGTCAACACCGGGGAGCTGTTTTTT.

The chain is built from TRBV7-2 and TRBJ2-1; D remains unclear. The germline V and J ends were trimmed by 5 bases and 8 bases, with 7 bases remaining between them. Germline CDR1 and CDR2: SGHTA and FQGNSA. This CDR3 region has 11 residues. The CDR3 spells CASSPSYEQFF. CDR3 bases: TGTGCCAGCAGCCCGAGCTATGAGCAGTTCTTC.

This chain links TRBV10-3 with TRBJ2-7; 14 bases are a match to TRBD2. The CDR3 has 19 amino acids. CDR1 and CDR2 (germline): ENHRY, SYGVKD. V was pared by 6 bases and J by 6 bases, with 19 bases of the junction left unmatched. The CDR3, as DNA: TGTGCCATCAGGGGCCAATTAGTCCAGGGACTAGCGGGAGTATTCGAGCAGTACTTC. Protein sequence: CAIRGQLVQGLAGVFEQYF.

The chain couples TRBV12-3 or TRBV12-4 to TRBJ1-1, with D perhaps TRBD1 (6 bases). This CDR3 has 14 residues. V lost 4 bases, J lost 2 bases, and 11 bases lay in between. The CDR3 nucleotides read TGTGCCAGCAGTTCACGACAGGCTAACACTGAAGCTTTCTTT. Translation: CASSSRQANTEAFF.

The chain links TRBV2 to TRBJ2-2; 9 bases match TRBD2. V lost 8 bases, J lost 0 bases, and 7 bases stayed unmatched. Germline CDR1 SNHLY, CDR2 FYNNEI. The CDR3 is made up of 16 amino acids. CDR3 amino acids: CASCARGGANTGELFF. CDR3 sequence (DNA): TGTGCCAGCTGTGCGCGGGGGGGCGCGAACACCGGGGAGCTGTTTTTT.

V usage is TRBV5-1 and J usage is TRBJ2-5; no reliable D call. With 2 bases removed from V and 7 bases from J, the gap between germline ends came to 6 bases. The CDR3 sequence is 11 residues long. Germline CDR1 SGHRS, CDR2 YFSETQ. The CDR3 nucleotides read TGCGCCAGCAGCTTAGAAGGGACCCAGTACTTC. It translates to CASSLEGTQYF.

The rearrangement joins TRBV29-1 to TRBJ1-1; D may be TRBD1 (5 bases). Trimming cost V 5 bases and J 7 bases, with 11 bases left between them. From germline, CDR1 is SQVTM and CDR2 ANQGSEA. The CDR3 length is 11 residues. The CDR3 DNA reads as TGCAGCGTTTCCGAGACAGATGAAGCTTTCTTT. It translates to CSVSETDEAFF. Variable domain in full (rest from reference TRBV29-1 and TRBJ1-1): SAVISQKPSRDICQRGTSLTIQCQVDSQVTMMFWYRQQPGQSLTLIATANQGSEATYESGFVIDKFPISRPNLTFSTLTVSNMSPEDSSIYLCSVSETDEAFFGQGTRLTVV.

The CDR3 sequence is CASSPGRGRAETQYF. The DNA for the CDR3 is TGTGCCAGCAGTCCCGGTCGGGGCCGAGCAGAGACCCAGTACTTC. This chain uses TRBV28 with TRBJ2-5, with D perhaps given as TRBD1 or TRBD2 (5 bases each). Trimming removed 5 bases at V and 4 bases at J, with 17 bases between. The CDR3 totals 15 residues. From germline, CDR1 is MDHEN and CDR2 SYDVKM. The variable domain in full, completed from reference TRBV28 and TRBJ2-5, reads DVKVTQSSRYLVKRTGEKVFLECVQDMDHENMFWYRQDPGLGLRLIYFSYDVKMKEKGDIPEGYSVSREKKERFSLILESASTNQTSMYLCASSPGRGRAETQYFGPGTRLLVL.

Comment on this clonotype: One end of the junction fails to match germline, which may point to a read error. J is TRBJ2-3 and V is TRBV5-1; no reliable D call. Germline loops: CDR1 SGHRS, CDR2 YFSETQ. The CDR3 runs 13 residues. The CDR3 spells CASTLGSTDTQYF. The CDR3 nucleotides are TGCGCCAGCACCTTGGGAAGCACAGATACGCAGTATTTT.

This clonotype was detected a few times. The rearrangement uses TRBV20-1 and TRBJ2-7, with 9 bases that match TRBD1. CDR3 size: 13 residues. CDR1 is DFQATT, CDR2 SNEGSKA, per germline (reference sequence). The CDR3 here is CSVAGQGNYEQYF. In DNA form, the CDR3 reads TGCTCGGTGGCTGGACAGGGGAACTACGAGCAGTACTTC.

This rearrangement joins TRBV18 to TRBJ1-1; D unclear. Germline loops: CDR1 KGHSH, CDR2 LQKENI. The CDR3 contains 16 residues. Trimming shortened V by 6 bases and J by 1 base, and 18 bases separated the two germline ends. DNA of the CDR3: TGTGCCAGCTCTACACAGTTTTTCGAGGGGAACACTGAAGCTTTCTTT. Protein sequence: CASSTQFFEGNTEAFF.

The rearrangement joins TRBV24-1 to TRBJ1-5; D is uncertain. Germline lookup yields CDR1 KGHDR and CDR2 SFDVKD. Between the trimmed V and J ends, which lost 4 bases and 3 bases, there was a span of 3 bases. This CDR3 has 12 residues. CDR3 nucleotide sequence: TGTGCCACCAGTGAGCCCAATCAGCCCCAGCATTTT. Its protein is CATSEPNQPQHF.

The chain is built from TRBV12-3 or TRBV12-4 and TRBJ1-5, with D possibly matching TRBD1 (5 bases). Trimming cost V 5 bases and J 5 bases, with 16 bases left between them. CDR3 length: 15 amino acids. The CDR3 sequence: CASSEQAWVDQPQHF. In DNA form, the CDR3 reads TGTGCCAGCAGTGAACAGGCGTGGGTGGATCAGCCCCAGCATTTT.

V usage is TRBV3-1 and J usage is TRBJ2-3, with D tentatively TRBD1 or TRBD2 (6 bases each). The ends were cut back, 4 bases at V and 2 bases at J, with 13 bases in the middle. Germline V lookup: CDR1 LGHDT, CDR2 YNNKEL (reference sequence). The CDR3 covers 15 residues. The CDR3 DNA reads as TGTGCCAGCAGCCGCAGGGGCGGGAACACAGATACGCAGTATTTT. Translated, it gives CASSRRGGNTDTQYF.

The chain couples TRBV7-8 to TRBJ1-3, with 7 positions matching TRBD1. The CDR3 has 15 residues. The germline gives CDR1 SGHVS, CDR2 FQNEAQ. V shed 2 bases, J shed 8 bases, and the junction held 9 bases outside the gene matches. In DNA form, the CDR3 reads TGTGCCAGCAGCTTAACCTTGACAGGGACGGACACCATATATTTT. This sequence encodes CASSLTLTGTDTIYF.

V gene TRBV7-6 combines with J gene TRBJ2-7; the D gene is possibly TRBD1 (6 bases). The germline V gene encodes CDR1 SGHVS and CDR2 FNYEAQ. This CDR3 is 14 amino acids long. Between the trimmed V and J ends, which lost 3 bases and 4 bases, there was a span of 13 bases. The CDR3 here is CASSFYDRPYEQYF. The CDR3 region has the DNA TGTGCCAGCAGCTTTTACGACAGGCCGTACGAGCAGTACTTC. Full variable domain (rest looked up from reference TRBV7-6 and TRBJ2-7): GAGVSQSPRYKVTKRGQDVALRCDPISGHVSLYWYRQALGQGPEFLTYFNYEAQQDKSGLPNDRFSAERPEGSISTLTIQRTEQRDSAMYRCASSFYDRPYEQYFGPGTRLTVT.

The V and J genes are TRBV11-2 and TRBJ2-7; no clear D gene. The V gene's germline CDR1 is SGHAT and CDR2 FQNNGV. The V end was cut by 1 base, the J end by 6 bases, with 10 bases between. CDR3 length equals 13 residues. The CDR3 loop is CASSLGSSAEQYF. In DNA form, the CDR3 reads TGTGCCAGCAGCTTAGGGTCCTCCGCCGAGCAGTACTTC. The whole variable domain, filled in from reference TRBV11-2 and TRBJ2-7, reads EAGVAQSPRYKIIEKRQSVAFWCNPISGHATLYWYQQILGQGPKLLIQFQNNGVVDDSQLPKDRFSAERLKGVDSTLKIQPAKLEDSAVYLCASSLGSSAEQYFGPGTRLTVT.

The chain uses TRBV9 and TRBJ2-5, with D unclear. Germline assignment: CDR1 SGDLS and CDR2 YYNGEE. The ends were cut back, 0 bases at V and 2 bases at J, with 8 bases in the middle. The CDR3 is 14 amino acids. CDR3 sequence (DNA): TGTGCCAGCAGCGTAGGTGGGTGGCAAGAGACCCAGTACTTC. Translating it yields CASSVGGWQETQYF. The full variable domain, in which reference TRBV9 and TRBJ2-5 provide the parts outside the CDR3, is DSGVTQTPKHLITATGQRVTLRCSPRSGDLSVYWYQQSLDQGLQFLIQYYNGEERAKGNILERFSAQQFPDLHSELNLSSLELGDSALYFCASSVGGWQETQYFGPGTRLLVL.

The CDR3 sequence: CASSQSPTGQNTGELFF. CDR3 nucleotides: TGTGCCAGCAGCCAATCCCCCACGGGACAGAACACCGGGGAGCTGTTTTTT. This chain joins TRBV4-2 and TRBJ2-2; TRBD1 might be the D (6 bases). CDR3 size: 17 residues. Germline V gene lookup returns CDR1 LGHNA and CDR2 YNFKEQ. Trimming left V 2 bases short and J 1 base short, with 14 bases between.

The chain is built from TRBV27 and TRBJ1-5; D is perhaps TRBD1 (6 bases). V lost 5 bases to trimming and J lost 1 base, with 15 bases between them. Germline CDR1 is MNHEY and CDR2 is SMNVEV (reference sequence). CDR3 length: 16 amino acids. This CDR3 reads CASSLLSGASNQPQHF. In nucleotides, the CDR3 is TGTGCCAGCAGTCTATTGTCGGGGGCGAGCAATCAGCCCCAGCATTTT.

This chain links TRBV11-2 with TRBJ1-1, with D unclear. V was trimmed by 5 bases and J by 6 bases, leaving 13 bases between them. The CDR3 covers 13 residues. Germline V gives CDR1 SGHAT, CDR2 FQNNGV. Written as DNA, the CDR3 is TGTGCCAGCAGCCATGTGACATCCCCTGAAGCTTTCTTT. Translated, it gives CASSHVTSPEAFF.

The chain joins TRBV5-1 to TRBJ2-7; D is perhaps TRBD2 (6 bases). Germline loops: CDR1 SGHRS, CDR2 YFSETQ. The V end lost 1 base, the J end lost 3 bases, and 14 bases lay between the germline ends. The CDR3 loop spans 15 amino acids. The CDR3 spells CASSLSAGLDYEQYF. Here the CDR3 DNA reads TGCGCCAGCAGCTTGTCGGCGGGACTCGACTACGAGCAGTACTTC.

The chain is built from TRBV5-1 and TRBJ2-5, with a weak D call TRBD2 (5 bases). V shed 2 bases and J shed 3 bases, with 14 bases lying between them. The V gene's germline CDR1 is SGHRS and CDR2 YFSETQ. The CDR3 runs to 15 residues. The CDR3 reads CASSFMPRAEETQYF. CDR3 coding DNA: TGCGCCAGCAGCTTTATGCCGCGAGCGGAAGAGACCCAGTACTTC. The whole variable domain, remainder taken from reference TRBV5-1 and TRBJ2-5, is KAGVTQTPRYLIKTRGQQVTLSCSPISGHRSVSWYQQTPGQGLQFLFEYFSETQRNKGNFPGRFSGRQFSNSRSEMNVSTLELGDSALYLCASSFMPRAEETQYFGPGTRLLVL.

This chain connects TRBV6-1 to TRBJ2-6; no clear D gene. The CDR3 loop spans 14 amino acids. The germline V gene has CDR1 MNHNS and CDR2 SASEGT. The CDR3 region has the DNA TGTGTCCATGGTCCTCTCTCTGGGGCCAACGTCCTGACTTTC. The encoded protein is CVHGPLSGANVLTF.

The gene calls are TRBV6-5 and TRBJ1-4, with D unresolved. V lost 0 bases and J lost 4, with 12 bases in between. CDR3 size: 16 residues. Germline CDR1 is MNHEY and CDR2 is SVGAGI. CDR3 loop: CASSYSKQLVNEKLFF. CDR3 nucleotides: TGTGCCAGCAGTTACTCGAAACAGCTGGTTAATGAAAAACTGTTTTTT.

This clonotype came up a few times. The chain has TRBV6-2 or TRBV6-3 and TRBJ1-1, with D possibly TRBD1 on 6 matching bases. Per the germline V gene, CDR1 is MNHEY and CDR2 is SVGEGT. Trimming left V 4 bases short and J 4 bases short, with 7 bases between. This CDR3 spans 12 amino acids. The CDR3 region has the DNA TGTGCCAGCAGTTTACAGGGCACTGAAGCTTTCTTT. It is translated as CASSLQGTEAFF.

The rearrangement uses TRBV5-1 and TRBJ2-4, with a possible D match to TRBD2 (5 bases). Trimming pared 0 bases from V and 4 bases from J, leaving 8 bases between. This CDR3 has 14 amino acids. CDR1 and CDR2 from the germline V gene are SGHRS and YFSETQ. The CDR3 bases are TGCGCCAGCAGCTTGGCGGGGTCGAAAAACATTCAGTACTTC. This translates into CASSLAGSKNIQYF.

This chain's CDR3 is CASSPNDRNEQFF. The CDR3 DNA is TGTGCCAGCTCACCGAACGACAGGAATGAGCAGTTCTTC. The chain carries TRBV18 and TRBJ2-1; weak D call: TRBD1 (6 bases). Germline V gene sequence: CDR1 KGHSH, CDR2 LQKENI. The CDR3 is 13 residues long. V gave up 3 bases and J gave up 7 bases, with 10 bases separating them. The variable domain in full, with the rest retrieved from reference TRBV18 and TRBJ2-1, is NAGVMQNPRHLVRRRGQEARLRCSPMKGHSHVYWYRQLPEEGLKFMVYLQKENIIDESGMPKERFSAEFPKEGPSILRIQQVVRGDSAAYFCASSPNDRNEQFFGPGTRLTVL.